This T cell receptor beta chain was observed in a study of blood T cell repertoires in COVID-19. Study at large: Samples came from the United States, Italy and Spain, spanning acute and convalescent COVID-19. Sample material is recorded as cDNA or gDNA derived from T cells, B-cell-depleted T cells, or PBMCs.

In the study's own analysis: Amplification from reference gene primers served as the basis for estimated nucleated cell counts. The table came from immunoSEQ multiplex PCR; TCRdb's copy has only in-frame clones and leaves some out. For V, J and clone size, that table is used; D and trimming come from the DNA. This sample has 87,000 or so clones, with just over 85% found just once. This clone was counted only a few times. There are 12 residues in the CDR3. Between the trimmed V and J ends, which lost 6 bases and 6 bases, there was a span of 11 bases. In germline, CDR1 is MNHNY, CDR2 SVGAGI (reference sequence).

The chain has TRBV6-6 and TRBJ1-2, with a weak D call TRBD1 (5 bases). The sample consisted of peripheral blood. This sequence was found in a woman aged 80 or over in a cohort sampled during active or convalescent COVID-19. The CDR3 coding sequence is TGTGCCAGCAGCCCGGGGGGGAATGGCTACACCTTC. Residues: CASSPGGNGYTF.